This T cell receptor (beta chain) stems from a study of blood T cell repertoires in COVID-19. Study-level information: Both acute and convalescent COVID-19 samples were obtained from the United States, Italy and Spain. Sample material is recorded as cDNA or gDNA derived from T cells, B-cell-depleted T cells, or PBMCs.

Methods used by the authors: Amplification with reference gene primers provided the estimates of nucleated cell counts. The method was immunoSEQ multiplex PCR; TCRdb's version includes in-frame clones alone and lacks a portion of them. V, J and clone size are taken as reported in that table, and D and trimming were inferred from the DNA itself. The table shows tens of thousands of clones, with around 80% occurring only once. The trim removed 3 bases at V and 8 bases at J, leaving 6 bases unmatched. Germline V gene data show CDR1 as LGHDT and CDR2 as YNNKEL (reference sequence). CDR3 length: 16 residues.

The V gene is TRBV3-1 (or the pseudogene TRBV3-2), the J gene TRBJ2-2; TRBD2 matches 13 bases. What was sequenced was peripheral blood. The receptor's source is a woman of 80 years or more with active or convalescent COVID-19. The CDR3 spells CASSHGLAGVGGELFF. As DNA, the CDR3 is TGTGCCAGCAGCCACGGACTAGCGGGAGTCGGAGGGGAGCTGTTTTTT.